These 26 T cell receptor beta chains share one sample of origin, sequenced in a study of vaccination effects on CD4 cells after COVID-19. These TCRs are of unknown antigen specificity. Sequencing was preceded by expansion of antigen-specific CD4+ T cells with viral peptide pools in the ViraFEST assay. It was after roughly 11 days of culture that CD4+ T cells were isolated. The person had a PCR-confirmed SARS-CoV-2 infection during March to December 2020. Here immunoSEQ multiplex PCR was the method, and the copy in TCRdb shows in-frame clones only, minus some. The sample records 25,000 to 35,000 clones, 55% to 75% being singletons. Sample: CD4+ T cells from PBMCs cultured with a peptide pool, taken before COVID-19 vaccination. Every receptor here comes from a human donor who had a prior SARS-CoV-2 infection.

The V call is TRBV7-6, the J call TRBJ2-3, with 8 positions matching TRBD1. This CDR3 has 16 residues. The V segment lost 0 bases and the J segment 5 bases; nucleotides outside the gene matches: 7. Germline V gene lookup returns CDR1 SGHVS and CDR2 FNYEAQ. The CDR3 DNA reads TGTGCCAGCAGCTTAGCGTCAGGGGGCGGAGGAGATACGCAGTATTTT. Its protein product is CASSLASGGGGDTQYF.

V gene TRBV19 combines with J gene TRBJ2-7, with 10 bases lining up with TRBD1. This CDR3 is 17 amino acids long. CDR1 and CDR2 from the germline V gene are LNHDA and SQIVND (reference sequence). The V gene end was trimmed by 3 bases and the J gene end by 3 bases; junction bases not matched to a gene: 11. CDR3 protein: CASSIRSPGQGYYEQYF. The DNA for the CDR3 is TGTGCCAGTAGTATCCGGAGTCCGGGACAGGGGTACTACGAGCAGTACTTC. Using reference TRBV19 and TRBJ2-7 for the parts outside the CDR3, the full variable domain is DGGITQSPKYLFRKEGQNVTLSCEQNLNHDAMYWYRQDPGQGLRLIYYSQIVNDFQKGDIAEGYSVSREKKESFPLTVTSAQKNPTAFYLCASSIRSPGQGYYEQYFGPGTRLTVT.

The chain employs TRBV7-2 and TRBJ2-1, with 9 positions matching TRBD2. Germline V lookup: CDR1 SGHTA, CDR2 FQGNSA. This CDR3 is 14 amino acids long. V gave up 4 bases and J gave up 6 bases; unmatched junction bases: 4. The CDR3 reads CASSYRSGGNEQFF. The CDR3 DNA reads TGTGCCAGCAGCTACCGTAGCGGGGGCAATGAGCAGTTCTTC.

The rearrangement joins TRBV11-3 to TRBJ2-1, with 12 bases fitting TRBD2. From germline, CDR1 is SGHNT and CDR2 YENEEA. The CDR3 is 15 amino acids. J was trimmed by 7 bases and V by 3 bases; bases with no gene match: 4. Written as DNA, the CDR3 is TGTGCCAGCAGCTTGGCTCTAGCGGGAGGGAATGAGCAGTTCTTC. Protein sequence: CASSLALAGGNEQFF.

CDR3 DNA sequence: TGTGCCAGCAGCCCCGGTAGCGGGAGTGTGAAGTTCTTC. Translated: CASSPGSGSVKFF. The chain employs TRBV7-2 and TRBJ2-1; 9 bases align to TRBD2. This CDR3 is 13 amino acids long. V gave up 5 bases and J gave up 14 bases; unmatched junction bases: 10. In germline, CDR1 is SGHTA, CDR2 FQGNSA.

This clone was counted a few times. The V gene is TRBV19, the J gene TRBJ1-5; D is perhaps TRBD1 (6 bases). This CDR3 has 19 amino acids. Germline V gene lookup returns CDR1 LNHDA and CDR2 SQIVND (reference sequence). V lost 2 bases to trimming and J lost 1 base, with 21 bases between them. DNA for the CDR3: TGTGCCAGTAGTATACGTCGGACAGAGGTTAAGGGAAGCAATCAGCCCCAGCATTTT. Translated, it gives CASSIRRTEVKGSNQPQHF.

The chain is built from TRBV5-1 and TRBJ2-3, with D possibly called TRBD1 or TRBD2 (6 bases each). The CDR3 spans 13 residues. CDR1 is SGHRS, CDR2 YFSETQ, per germline. Trimming removed 7 bases at V and 6 bases at J, with 15 bases between. CDR3 in DNA: TGCGCCAGCGGGAGACAGGCGGGGGATACGCAGTATTTT. Translating it yields CASGRQAGDTQYF.

This clone was picked up a small number of times. The chain recombines TRBV6-2 or TRBV6-3 with TRBJ2-7; no clear D gene. Germline values: CDR1 MNHEY, CDR2 SVGEGT. Trimming cost V 5 bases and J 1 base, with 9 bases left between them. This CDR3 region has 13 residues. The CDR3 DNA reads TGTGCCAGCAGTCGGAACCCTTCCTACGAGCAGTACTTC. Residues: CASSRNPSYEQYF.

This chain links TRBV6-5 with TRBJ2-2; no reliable D call. V dropped 8 bases and J dropped 0 bases, with 10 bases sitting between them. Germline loops: CDR1 MNHEY, CDR2 SVGAGI. CDR3 size: 14 residues. The CDR3 protein is CASGVMANTGELFF. The CDR3 nucleotides are TGTGCCAGCGGAGTCATGGCGAACACCGGGGAGCTGTTTTTT.

The chain is built from TRBV6-5 and TRBJ2-7; 7 bases are shared with TRBD2. The CDR3 has 13 residues. The germline CDR1 and CDR2 sequences are MNHEY and SVGAGI. The V and J ends lost 6 bases and 2 bases, in that order; junction bases with no gene match: 4. This CDR3 reads CASRERGPYEQYF. The CDR3 nucleotides are TGTGCCAGCAGGGAGCGGGGCCCCTACGAGCAGTACTTC.

The gene calls are TRBV7-2 and TRBJ1-2, with unresolved D. V was cut by 5 bases and J by 4 bases, with 11 bases left in between. Germline assignment: CDR1 SGHTA and CDR2 FQGNSA. The length of the CDR3 is 13 residues. The CDR3 nucleotides read TGTGCCAGCAGCATCGGTGATATCTATGGCTACACCTTC. As protein: CASSIGDIYGYTF.

CDR3 sequence (DNA): TGTGCCAGCAGCCACTCCACACTTGTGGAATTGTACGAGCAGTACTTC. As protein: CASSHSTLVELYEQYF. The chain joins TRBV5-5 to TRBJ2-7; D is undetermined. Trimming took 4 bases from V and 4 from J, leaving 21 bases between them. CDR1 is SGHKS, CDR2 YYEKEE, per germline (reference sequence). The CDR3 covers 16 residues. The variable domain in full, with the rest retrieved from reference TRBV5-5 and TRBJ2-7, is DAGVTQSPTHLIKTRGQQVTLRCSPISGHKSVSWYQQVLGQGPQFIFQYYEKEERGRGNFPDRFSARQFPNYSSELNVNALLLGDSALYLCASSHSTLVELYEQYFGPGTRLTVT.

This clone was counted a single time. This rearrangement joins TRBV5-6 to TRBJ2-1, with TRBD2 matching 7 bases. Per germline, CDR1 SGHDT and CDR2 YYEEEE. The CDR3 loop spans 15 amino acids. The ends lost 2 bases at V and 5 bases at J; junction bases unmatched: 7. The DNA for the CDR3 is TGTGCCAGCAGCTTTGGCCTAGCGGAAGACAATGAGCAGTTCTTC. It specifies CASSFGLAEDNEQFF.

V gene TRBV6-1 combines with J gene TRBJ1-2, with D perhaps matching TRBD1 (6 bases). V was pared by 3 bases and J by 4 bases, with 18 bases between. Germline CDR1 is MNHNS and CDR2 is SASEGT. CDR3 length: 16 residues. The CDR3 region has the DNA TGTGCCAGCAGTGAGGGAGGAGGACAGCCTTTCTATGGCTACACCTTC. This codes for CASSEGGGQPFYGYTF.

This clone was observed a few times. The DNA for the CDR3 is TGCGCCAGCAGTCGTGGGGCTGAGGTTGTTTGTCAGCCCCAGCATTTT. Its protein product is CASSRGAEVVCQPQHF. The chain recombines TRBV23-1 with TRBJ1-5, with D tentatively TRBD1 (5 bases). TRBV23-1 is noted as an ORF with a role that remains uncertain. This CDR3 comprises 16 residues. Trimming cost V 4 bases and J 6 bases, with 19 bases left between them.

The V and J genes are TRBV27 and TRBJ2-3, with D uncertain. The germline CDR1 and CDR2 sequences are MNHEY and SMNVEV (reference sequence). V lost 5 bases and J lost 1, with 10 bases in between. The CDR3 loop spans 14 amino acids. CDR3 sequence: CASSRTPGTDTQYF. CDR3 bases: TGTGCCAGCAGTCGAACACCGGGCACAGATACGCAGTATTTT.

The chain has TRBV28 and TRBJ2-7; D possibly matches TRBD1 or TRBD2 (7 bases each). This CDR3 is 14 amino acids long. With 4 bases removed from V and 7 bases from J, the gap between germline ends came to 17 bases. The V gene's germline CDR1 is MDHEN and CDR2 SYDVKM. CDR3 DNA sequence: TGTGCCAGCAGTTCGCTTCAGGGGGGGTATGAGCAGTACTTC. Translating it yields CASSSLQGGYEQYF.

The rearrangement joins TRBV7-9 to TRBJ2-3, with a possible D match to TRBD1 (5 bases). The V gene's germline CDR1 is SEHNR and CDR2 FQNEAQ (reference sequence). V lost 7 bases and J lost 0, with 17 bases in between. This CDR3 has 16 residues. The CDR3 DNA is TGTGCCAGCACCCCCTTGTCAGGGTTCAGCACAGATACGCAGTATTTT. Protein: CASTPLSGFSTDTQYF.

This chain links TRBV11-3 with TRBJ2-7; unclear D gene. This CDR3 spans 16 amino acids. The ends were cut back, 1 base at V and 2 bases at J, with 15 bases in the middle. Germline-derived CDR1 and CDR2 are SGHNT and YENEEA. The CDR3 sequence: CASSLGHGQRTYEQYF. CDR3 nucleotides: TGTGCCAGCAGCTTAGGCCATGGGCAGCGAACCTACGAGCAGTACTTC.

Only a few counts were recorded for this clone. This sequence joins TRBV4-1 and TRBJ2-7; the match to TRBD1 covers 7 bases. The V gene's germline CDR1 is MGHRA and CDR2 YSYEKL. This CDR3 contains 16 residues. V shed 4 bases and J 2 bases; nucleotides not matched to a gene: 11. The CDR3: CASSPELTGNTYEQYF. The CDR3, as DNA: TGCGCCAGCAGCCCGGAATTGACAGGGAATACCTACGAGCAGTACTTC.

The rearrangement uses TRBV5-1 and TRBJ2-3, with a possible D match to TRBD2 (7 bases). Trimming took 0 bases from V and 4 from J, leaving 15 bases between them. The CDR3 has 16 residues. Germline lookup yields CDR1 SGHRS and CDR2 YFSETQ. CDR3 in amino acids: CASSLGGAGAADTQYF. The DNA of the CDR3 is TGCGCCAGCAGCTTGGGGGGGGCGGGAGCCGCAGATACGCAGTATTTT. Full variable domain (rest looked up from reference TRBV5-1 and TRBJ2-3): KAGVTQTPRYLIKTRGQQVTLSCSPISGHRSVSWYQQTPGQGLQFLFEYFSETQRNKGNFPGRFSGRQFSNSRSEMNVSTLELGDSALYLCASSLGGAGAADTQYFGPGTRLTVL.

The genes are TRBV11-2 and TRBJ2-2, with 9 bases fitting TRBD2. CDR1 is SGHAT and CDR2 is FQNNGV in the germline V gene. V lost 5 bases, J lost 2 bases, and 12 bases stayed unmatched. The CDR3 is 18 amino acids. Here the CDR3 DNA reads TGTGCCAGCAGCCTACGAGGTGGACTAGCGCCTAACACCGGGGAGCTGTTTTTT. This sequence encodes CASSLRGGLAPNTGELFF.

V is TRBV7-2 and J is TRBJ1-1, with D hard to call. V lost 1 base, J lost 5 bases, and 8 bases lay in between. The CDR3 sequence is 13 residues long. Germline values: CDR1 SGHTA, CDR2 FQGNSA. The chain's CDR3 is CASSLVYGTEAFF. The CDR3 DNA reads as TGTGCCAGCAGCTTAGTATATGGTACTGAAGCTTTCTTT.

The chain joins TRBV5-6 to TRBJ1-5; D is undetermined. Germline-derived CDR1 and CDR2 are SGHDT and YYEEEE. The V end was cut by 0 bases, the J end by 6 bases, with 7 bases between. The CDR3 runs to 13 residues. CDR3 amino acids: CASSLGLSQPQHF. The CDR3 coding sequence is TGTGCCAGCAGCTTGGGTCTAAGTCAGCCCCAGCATTTT. The full variable domain, its missing parts supplied by reference TRBV5-6 and TRBJ1-5, is DAGVTQSPTHLIKTRGQQVTLRCSPKSGHDTVSWYQQALGQGPQFIFQYYEEEERQRGNFPDRFSGHQFPNYSSELNVNALLLGDSALYLCASSLGLSQPQHFGDGTRLSIL.

The rearrangement uses TRBV21-1 and TRBJ2-5; whether TRBD1, the table's D call, matches the DNA was not checked. TRBV21-1 is deemed a pseudogene. CDR3 length equals 14 residues. Here the CDR3 reads CASSNNPGQETQYF. The CDR3 DNA is TGTGCCAGCAGCAACAACCCAGGCCAAGAGACCCAGTACTTC.

V usage is TRBV6-1 and J usage is TRBJ2-3; the D is unclear. Deletions cut 0 bases from V and 4 bases from J, with 8 bases between. The length of the CDR3 is 14 residues. CDR1 is MNHNS and CDR2 is SASEGT in the germline V gene. DNA of the CDR3: TGTGCCAGCAGTGAAGCGACATGGGCAGATACGCAGTATTTT. Protein product: CASSEATWADTQYF.